This TCR beta chain comes out of a study of OX40 agonist ivuxolimab in advanced cancers. Looking at the study overall: An agonistic human IgG2 monoclonal antibody against OX40 (CD134) was given. A male proportion of 82.7% was recorded, with mean age roughly 60 years and range about 20 to 85. Regarding the study as a whole: Clonal expansion from baseline to week 6 occurred in both CD4+ and CD8+ T cells. CD8+ T cells showed, on average, more clonal expansion than CD4+ cells.

The assay was immunoSEQ multiplex PCR, and TCRdb's table has in-frame clones only and misses some. The data contain more than 100,000 clones, about nine tenths of them singletons. V lost 5 bases and J lost 0, with 22 bases in between. CDR3 length: 18 amino acids. Germline assignment: CDR1 SEHNR and CDR2 FQNEAQ (reference sequence). This clone was recorded only once. What it recognizes is unknown. The sequences come from CD4+ or CD8+ T cells sorted from blood, collected in a trial of the OX40 agonist ivuxolimab. This chain connects TRBV7-9 to TRBJ1-1; D gene unclear. The receptor comes from an adult with an advanced solid tumor such as melanoma, head and neck, liver or kidney cancer. CDR3 sequence reads: CASSLSGVGTVLNTEAFF. The CDR3 coding sequence is TGTGCCAGCAGCCTTAGCGGGGTTGGAACGGTCCTGAACACTGAAGCTTTCTTT.